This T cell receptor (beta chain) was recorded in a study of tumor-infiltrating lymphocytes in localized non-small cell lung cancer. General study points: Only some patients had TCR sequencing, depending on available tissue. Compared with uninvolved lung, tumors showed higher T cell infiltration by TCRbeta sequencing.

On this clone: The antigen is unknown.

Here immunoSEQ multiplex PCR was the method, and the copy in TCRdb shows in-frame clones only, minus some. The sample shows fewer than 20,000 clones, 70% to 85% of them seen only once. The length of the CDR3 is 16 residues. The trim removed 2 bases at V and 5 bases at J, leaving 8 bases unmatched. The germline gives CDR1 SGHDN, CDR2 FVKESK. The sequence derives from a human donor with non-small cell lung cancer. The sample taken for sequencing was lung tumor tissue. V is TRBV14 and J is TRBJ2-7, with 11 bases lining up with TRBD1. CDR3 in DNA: TGTGCCAGCAGCCAAAGGACAGGGGGCAATTGGAACGAGCAGTACTTC. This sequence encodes CASSQRTGGNWNEQYF.